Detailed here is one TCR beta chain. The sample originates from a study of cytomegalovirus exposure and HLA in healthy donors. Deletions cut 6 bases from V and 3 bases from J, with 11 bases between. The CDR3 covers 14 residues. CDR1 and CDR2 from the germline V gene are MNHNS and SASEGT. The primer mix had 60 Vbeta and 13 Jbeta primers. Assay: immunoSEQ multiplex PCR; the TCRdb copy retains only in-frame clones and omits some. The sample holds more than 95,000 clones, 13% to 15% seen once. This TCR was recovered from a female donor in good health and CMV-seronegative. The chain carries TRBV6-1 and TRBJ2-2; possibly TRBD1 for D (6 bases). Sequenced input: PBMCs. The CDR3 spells CASRSGQHTGELFF. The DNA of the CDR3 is TGTGCCAGCAGGTCAGGACAGCACACCGGGGAGCTGTTTTTT.